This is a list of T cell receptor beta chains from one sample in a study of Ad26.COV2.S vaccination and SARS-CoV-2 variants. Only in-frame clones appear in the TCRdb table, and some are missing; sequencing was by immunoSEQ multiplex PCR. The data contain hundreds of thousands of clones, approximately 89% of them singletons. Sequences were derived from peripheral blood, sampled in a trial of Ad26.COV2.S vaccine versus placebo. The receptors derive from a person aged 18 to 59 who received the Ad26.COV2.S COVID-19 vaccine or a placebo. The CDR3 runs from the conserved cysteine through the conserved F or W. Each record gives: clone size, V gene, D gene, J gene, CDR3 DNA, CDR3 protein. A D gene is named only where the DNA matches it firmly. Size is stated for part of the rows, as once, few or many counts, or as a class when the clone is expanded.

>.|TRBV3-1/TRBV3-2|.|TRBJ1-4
TGTGCCAGCAGCCAGCCGACAGCTAAAGATGAAAAACTGTTTTTT
CASSQPTAKDEKLFF
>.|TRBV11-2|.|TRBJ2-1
TGTGCCAGCAGCTTAAGTCTAACAAATGAGCAGTTCTTC
CASSLSLTNEQFF
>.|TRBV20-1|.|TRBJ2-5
TGCAGTGCCTCCCTGGGGACCCAGTACTTC
CSASLGTQYF
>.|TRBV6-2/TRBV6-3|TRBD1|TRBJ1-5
TGTGCCAGCAGCCCAGGAGGGGGCTATAGCAATCAGCCCCAGCATTTT
CASSPGGGYSNQPQHF
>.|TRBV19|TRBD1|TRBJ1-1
TGTGCCAGTACTCGGGACAGGGAGAGCACTGAAGCTTTCTTT
CASTRDRESTEAFF
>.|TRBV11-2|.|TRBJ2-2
TGTGCCAGCTGGCTTCGCGAGGGTACCGGGGAGCTGTTTTTT
CASWLREGTGELFF
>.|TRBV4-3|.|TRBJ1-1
TGCGCCAGCAGCCGCAGCAGGGTCGAAGGGTGGCCTGAAGCTTTCTTT
CASSRSRVEGWPEAFF
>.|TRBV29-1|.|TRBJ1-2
TGCAGCGTCTCGGCGAGACCCTCTAACTATGGCTACACCTTC
CSVSARPSNYGYTF
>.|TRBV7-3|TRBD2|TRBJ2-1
TGTGCCAGCAGCGAAGGCGGGGGAGGGGATGAGCAGTTCTTC
CASSEGGGGDEQFF
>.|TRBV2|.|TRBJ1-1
TGTGCCATCCTACAGGGTTATGGGGCTGAAGCTTTCTTT
CAILQGYGAEAFF
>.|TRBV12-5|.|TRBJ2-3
TGTGCTAGTGGTTTGACCTTGGCTCCCGGGGGACAGCCGAACACAGATACGCAGTATTTT
CASGLTLAPGGQPNTDTQYF
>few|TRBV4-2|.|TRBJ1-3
TGTGCCAGCAGCCAGGGCACCGGACCCCGGGGGGGAAACACCATATATTTT
CASSQGTGPRGGNTIYF
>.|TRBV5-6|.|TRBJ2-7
TGTGCCAGCAGCTATAGCTCCTACGAGCAGTACTTC
CASSYSSYEQYF
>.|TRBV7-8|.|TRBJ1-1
TGTGCCAGCAGCCCAGGCGGGGGGACTGAAGCTTTCTTT
CASSPGGGTEAFF
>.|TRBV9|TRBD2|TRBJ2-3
TGTGCCAGCAGGTCAGCGGGAGGCAGCACAGATACGCAGTATTTT
CASRSAGGSTDTQYF
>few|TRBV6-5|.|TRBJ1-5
TGTGCCAGCAGTAGACACGGGAATCAGCCCCAGCATTTT
CASSRHGNQPQHF
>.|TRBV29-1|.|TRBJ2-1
TGCAGCGTTGGTGCCGGCCCCGACAATGAGCAGTTCTTC
CSVGAGPDNEQFF
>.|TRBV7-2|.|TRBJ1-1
TGTGCCAGCAGCGTGCAAGGGGGAATGAACACTGAAGCTTTCTTT
CASSVQGGMNTEAFF
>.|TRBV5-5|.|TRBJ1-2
TGTGCCAGCAGCTTTGTTCAGCGCGGAGGCTACACCTTC
CASSFVQRGGYTF
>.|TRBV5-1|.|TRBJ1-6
TGCGCCAGCAGCAAGGGGTTCGTCTCCTATAATTCACCCCTCCACTTT
CASSKGFVSYNSPLHF
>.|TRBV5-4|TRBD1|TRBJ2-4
TGTGCCAGCAGCTCGGGGACAGGGAGAACCAAAAACATTCAGTACTTC
CASSSGTGRTKNIQYF
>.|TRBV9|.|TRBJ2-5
TGTGCCAGCAGCGTAGAGGCAGGAGTGAAGACCCAGTACTTC
CASSVEAGVKTQYF
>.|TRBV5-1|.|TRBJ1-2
TGCGCCAGCAGCTTGGAGGCCAGGGAAGTGAATGGCTACACCTTC
CASSLEAREVNGYTF
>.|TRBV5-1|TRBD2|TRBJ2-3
TGCGCCAGCAGCAAAAGAGGACTAGCGGGAGATACGCAGTATTTT
CASSKRGLAGDTQYF
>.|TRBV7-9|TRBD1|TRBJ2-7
TGTGCCAGCGAGGGACAGGCCACCTACGAGCAGTACTTC
CASEGQATYEQYF
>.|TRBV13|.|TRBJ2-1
TGTGCCAGCAGCGGTTTGCCTTCGGCAGGGAGGCCCTACAATGAGCAGTTCTTC
CASSGLPSAGRPYNEQFF
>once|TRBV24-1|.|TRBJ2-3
TGTGCCACCAGCCGGCGGGGAAGCACAGATACGCAGTATTTT
CATSRRGSTDTQYF
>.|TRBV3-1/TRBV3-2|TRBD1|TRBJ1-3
TGTGCCAGCAGCCTGGGGACAGCGGCGTCTGGAAACACCATATATTTT
CASSLGTAASGNTIYF
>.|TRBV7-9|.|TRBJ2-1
TGTGCCAGCAGCTTCCGGATGAACAATGAGCAGTTCTTC
CASSFRMNNEQFF
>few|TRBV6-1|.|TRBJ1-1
TGTGCCAGCAGTGATCAGGCAGGGGTTAACACTGAAGCTTTCTTT
CASSDQAGVNTEAFF
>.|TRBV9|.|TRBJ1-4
TGTGCCAGCAGCACCAGGGAGGTAGCTGAAAAACTGTTTTTT
CASSTREVAEKLFF
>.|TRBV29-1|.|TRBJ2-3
TGCAGCGTTGAAGAGGGCGAGCGGCCAGATACGCAGTATTTT
CSVEEGERPDTQYF
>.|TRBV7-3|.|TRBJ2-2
TGTGCCAGCAGCCCCGGACTGACTACCGGGGAGCTGTTTTTT
CASSPGLTTGELFF
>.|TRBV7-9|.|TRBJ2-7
TGTGCCAGCAGCTTTAGTGGCGATTACGAGCAGTACTTC
CASSFSGDYEQYF
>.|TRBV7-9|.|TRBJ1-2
TGTGCCAGCAGCGATCCAGCGAGACCGACAGATGGCTACACCTTC
CASSDPARPTDGYTF
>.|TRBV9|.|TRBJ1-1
TGTGCCAGCAGCGGATGGGGGGCAAAGAACACTGAAGCTTTCTTT
CASSGWGAKNTEAFF
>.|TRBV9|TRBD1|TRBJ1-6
TGTGCCAGCAGCGAGGGCCGGGGACAGAACTATAATTCACCCCTCCACTTT
CASSEGRGQNYNSPLHF
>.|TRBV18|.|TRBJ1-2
TGTGCCAGCTCACCTTCCGTGAGGCAGGATGGCTACACCTTC
CASSPSVRQDGYTF
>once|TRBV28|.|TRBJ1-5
TGTGCCAGCACCTCGACGCTGTATCTGCCCCAGCATTTT
CASTSTLYLPQHF
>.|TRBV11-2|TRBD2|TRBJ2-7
TGTGCCAGCAGGGCTGTAGCGGGGGGGCCCGAAGAGCAGTACTTC
CASRAVAGGPEEQYF
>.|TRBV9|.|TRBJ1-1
TGTGCCAGCAGCGTAGCGGGGGGGAACACTGAAGCTTTCTTT
CASSVAGGNTEAFF
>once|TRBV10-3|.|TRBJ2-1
TGTGCCATCAATTACGGACAGTCCGCTATCAATGAGCAGTTCTTC
CAINYGQSAINEQFF
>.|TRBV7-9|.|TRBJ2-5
TGTGCCAGCAGCTTAATAGCCTGGGAGACCCAGTACTTC
CASSLIAWETQYF
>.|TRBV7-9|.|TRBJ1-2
TGTGCCAGCAGCCCCGACGGGACGCGGGACTATGGCTACACCTTC
CASSPDGTRDYGYTF
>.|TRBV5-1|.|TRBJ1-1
TGCGCCAGCAGCTTGGCCAGAGGGGGCACTGAAGCTTTCTTT
CASSLARGGTEAFF
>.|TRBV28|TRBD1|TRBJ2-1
TGTGCCAGCAGCCGTCCCAGGGGGAACGAGCAGTTCTTC
CASSRPRGNEQFF
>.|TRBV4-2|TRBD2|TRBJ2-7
TGTGCCAGCAGCCAACTAGCGGGGGAGTATTACGAGCAGTACTTC
CASSQLAGEYYEQYF
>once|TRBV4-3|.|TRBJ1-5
TGCGCCAGCAGCCAAGATCTTGTCAAGGGGCGCGCGGGTCAGCCCCAGCATTTT
CASSQDLVKGRAGQPQHF
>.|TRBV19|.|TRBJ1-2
TGTGCCAGTAGTATCAGTCGGACAGACAACTATGGCTACACCTTC
CASSISRTDNYGYTF
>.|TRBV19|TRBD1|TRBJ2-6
TGTGCCAGTAGCGACAGGGGCTTTTACTCTGGGGCCAACGTCCTGACTTTC
CASSDRGFYSGANVLTF